This T cell receptor (beta chain) was identified during a study of cytomegalovirus exposure and HLA in healthy donors. The table lists this clone with a few counts. Use of 60 Vbeta and 13 Jbeta primers characterized the PCR. Using immunoSEQ multiplex PCR, the repertoire was profiled, and TCRdb retains in-frame clones only, with some absent. The sample includes about 67,000 clones, roughly 80% of them seen just once. This TCR was sampled from a man in his sixties in good health and CMV-seropositive. The specimen sequenced was PBMCs.

CDR3 sequence (DNA): TGTGCCAGCAGCTTAGTGGGGGCGGACAGGGACTACGAGCAGTACTTC. It encodes CASSLVGADRDYEQYF. The genes are TRBV7-9 and TRBJ2-7; TRBD1 matches 8 bases. CDR1 and CDR2 (germline): SEHNR, FQNEAQ (reference sequence). The CDR3 is 16 amino acids. With V trimmed by 1 base and J by 3 bases, 8 bases remained unmatched.